This T cell receptor beta chain came from a study of blood T cell repertoires in COVID-19. Study as a whole: T cells, B-cell-depleted T cells, or PBMCs provided the cDNA or gDNA that served as material.

V lost 0 bases and J lost 6; bases outside the gene matches: 2. The CDR3 runs 15 residues. From germline, CDR1 is MNHEY and CDR2 SVGAGI. Study processing details: Amplification of reference gene primers was used by the study to estimate nucleated cell counts. Some clones are missing from TCRdb's copy, which holds only in-frame ones; the method was immunoSEQ multiplex PCR. Clone size and V and J calls were adopted from that table, with D and trimming inferred from the DNA. The repertoire has 200,000 to 250,000 clones, approximately 90% of them found once; the top ten carry 0.87%. Across roughly 25 US areas, participants ranged in age from about 18 to 90 years. Participant-reported clinical history was the basis for cohort assignment.

The sequenced sample was PBMCs or T cells enriched from blood (not recorded which). The V and J genes are TRBV6-5 and TRBJ2-2; 9 bases match TRBD1. This TCR came from a man over 45 who had been exposed to COVID-19. The chain's CDR3 is CASSYSRQGAGELFF. DNA for the CDR3: TGTGCCAGCAGTTACTCCCGACAGGGGGCCGGGGAGCTGTTTTTT.